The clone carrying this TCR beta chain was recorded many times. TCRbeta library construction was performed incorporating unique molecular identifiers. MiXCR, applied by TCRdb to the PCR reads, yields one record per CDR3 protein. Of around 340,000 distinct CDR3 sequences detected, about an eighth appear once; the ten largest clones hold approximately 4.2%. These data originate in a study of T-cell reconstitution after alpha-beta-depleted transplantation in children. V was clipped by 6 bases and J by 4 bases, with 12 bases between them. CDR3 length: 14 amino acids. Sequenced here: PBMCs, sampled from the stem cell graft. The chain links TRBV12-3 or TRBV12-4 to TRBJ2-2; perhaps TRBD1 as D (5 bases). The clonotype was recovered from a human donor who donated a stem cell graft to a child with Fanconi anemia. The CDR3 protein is CASSPLTGTGELFF. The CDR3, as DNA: TGTGCCAGCAGCCCCCTCACAGGCACCGGGGAGCTGTTTTTT.